This T cell receptor (beta chain) stems from a study of cytomegalovirus exposure and HLA in healthy donors. The junction had 8 bases not matched to a gene; V was cut back by 2 bases and J by 1 base. CDR1 SGHNT and CDR2 YYREEE come from the germline V gene (reference sequence). The CDR3 totals 16 residues. The PCR made use of 60 Vbeta and 13 Jbeta primers. Repertoires were generated with immunoSEQ multiplex PCR, while TCRdb's copy carries only in-frame clones and drops some. In total, the table holds about 160,000 clones. The sequence came from a woman aged 60-75 years in good health and CMV-seronegative. Sequenced sample: PBMCs. The genes are TRBV5-4 and TRBJ1-1; the match to TRBD1 covers 7 bases. As DNA, the CDR3 is TGTGCCAGCAGCTTCCCGACAGGGCTCAAGAACACTGAAGCTTTCTTT. This gives the protein CASSFPTGLKNTEAFF.